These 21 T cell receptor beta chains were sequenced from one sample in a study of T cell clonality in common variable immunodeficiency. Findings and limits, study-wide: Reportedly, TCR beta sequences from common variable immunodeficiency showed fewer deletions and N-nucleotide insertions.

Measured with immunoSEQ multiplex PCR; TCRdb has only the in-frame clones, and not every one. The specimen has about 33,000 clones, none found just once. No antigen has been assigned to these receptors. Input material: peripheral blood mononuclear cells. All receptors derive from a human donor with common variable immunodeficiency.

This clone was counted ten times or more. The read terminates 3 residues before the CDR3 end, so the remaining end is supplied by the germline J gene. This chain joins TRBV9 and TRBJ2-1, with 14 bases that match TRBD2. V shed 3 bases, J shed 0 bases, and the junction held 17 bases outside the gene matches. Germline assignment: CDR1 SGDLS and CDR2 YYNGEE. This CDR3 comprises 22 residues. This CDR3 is CASSAPPLPGLAGAHSYNEQFF. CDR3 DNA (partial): TGTGCCAGCAGCGCCCCACCTCTACCGGGACTAGCGGGGGCGCACTCCTACAATGAG.

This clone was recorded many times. The CDR3 DNA, read in part, is TGTGCCTGGAGTAGGACAGGACAAGAGACC. Amino acids: CAWSRTGQET. The CDR3, in full, reads CAWSRTGQETQYF. The rearrangement uses TRBV30 and TRBJ2-5; 7 bases align to TRBD1. The read halts 3 residues ahead of the CDR3 end, with the missing end drawn from the germline J gene. In germline, CDR1 is GTSNPN, CDR2 SVGIG (reference sequence). This CDR3 region has 13 residues. Trimming took 2 bases from V and 2 from J; bases not matched to a gene: 2.

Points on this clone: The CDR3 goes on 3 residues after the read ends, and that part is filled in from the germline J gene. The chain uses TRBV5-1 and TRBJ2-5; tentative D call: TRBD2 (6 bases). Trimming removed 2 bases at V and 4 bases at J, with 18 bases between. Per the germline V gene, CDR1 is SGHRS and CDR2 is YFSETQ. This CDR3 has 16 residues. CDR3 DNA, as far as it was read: TGCGCCAGCAGCTTCGCGCTCCACCGAGCGGGAGAGACC. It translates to CASSFALHRAGET. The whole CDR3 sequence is CASSFALHRAGETQYF.

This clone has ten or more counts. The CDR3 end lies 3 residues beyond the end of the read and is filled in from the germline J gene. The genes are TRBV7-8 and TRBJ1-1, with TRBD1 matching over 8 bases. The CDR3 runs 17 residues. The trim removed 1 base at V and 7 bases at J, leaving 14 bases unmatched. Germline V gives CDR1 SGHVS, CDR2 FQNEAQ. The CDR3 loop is CASSLGQGASIRGEAFF. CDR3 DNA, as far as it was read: TGTGCCAGCAGCTTAGGGCAGGGGGCATCGATACGAGGTGAA.

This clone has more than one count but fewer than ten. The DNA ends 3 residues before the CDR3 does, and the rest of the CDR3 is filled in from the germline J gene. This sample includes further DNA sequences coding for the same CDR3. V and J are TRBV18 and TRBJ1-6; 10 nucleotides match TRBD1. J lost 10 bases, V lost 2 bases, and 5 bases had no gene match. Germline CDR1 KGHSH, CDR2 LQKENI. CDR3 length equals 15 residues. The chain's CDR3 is CASSPGTGEESPLHF. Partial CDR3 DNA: TGTGCCAGCTCACCAGGGACAGGGGAAGAATCACCC.

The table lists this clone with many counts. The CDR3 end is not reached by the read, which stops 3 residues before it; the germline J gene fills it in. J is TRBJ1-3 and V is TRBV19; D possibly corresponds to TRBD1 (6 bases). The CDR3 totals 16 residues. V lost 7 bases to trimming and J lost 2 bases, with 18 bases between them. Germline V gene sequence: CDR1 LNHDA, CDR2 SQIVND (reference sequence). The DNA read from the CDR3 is TGTGCCAGTACCCTAGACGCGGGGGCTACTGGAAACACC. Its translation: CASTLDAGATGNT. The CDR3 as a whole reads CASTLDAGATGNTIYF.

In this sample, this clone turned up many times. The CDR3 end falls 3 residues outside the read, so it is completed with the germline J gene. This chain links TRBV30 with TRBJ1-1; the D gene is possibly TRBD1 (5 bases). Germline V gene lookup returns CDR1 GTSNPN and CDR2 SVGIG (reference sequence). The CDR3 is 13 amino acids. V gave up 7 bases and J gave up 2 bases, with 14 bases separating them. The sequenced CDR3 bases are TGTGCCTCGGATGAACAGGCTAACACTGAA. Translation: CASDEQANTE. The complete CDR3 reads CASDEQANTEAFF.

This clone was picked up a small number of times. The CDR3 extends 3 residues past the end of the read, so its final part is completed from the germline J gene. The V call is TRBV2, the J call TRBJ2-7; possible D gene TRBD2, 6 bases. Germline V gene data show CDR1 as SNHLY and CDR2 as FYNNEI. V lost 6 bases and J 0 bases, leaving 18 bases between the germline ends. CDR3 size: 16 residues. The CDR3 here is CASSEPGLSVSYEQYF. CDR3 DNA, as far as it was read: TGTGCCAGCAGCGAGCCGGGACTGAGCGTCTCCTACGAG.

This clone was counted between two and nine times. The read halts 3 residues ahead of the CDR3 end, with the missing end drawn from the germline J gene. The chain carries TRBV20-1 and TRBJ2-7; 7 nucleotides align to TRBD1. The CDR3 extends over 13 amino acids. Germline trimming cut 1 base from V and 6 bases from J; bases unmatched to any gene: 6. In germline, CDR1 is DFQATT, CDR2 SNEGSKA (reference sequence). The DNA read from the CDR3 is TGCAGTGCTAGAGCCACAGGGGTTCCCGAG. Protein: CSARATGVPE. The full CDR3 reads CSARATGVPEQYF.

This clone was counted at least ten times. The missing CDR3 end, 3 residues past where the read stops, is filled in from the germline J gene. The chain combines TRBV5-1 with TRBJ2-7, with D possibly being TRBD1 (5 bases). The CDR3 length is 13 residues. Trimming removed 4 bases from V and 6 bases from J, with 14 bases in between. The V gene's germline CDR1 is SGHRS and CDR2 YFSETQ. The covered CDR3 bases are TGCGCCAGCAGCGTCCATGTTAGGGGCGAG. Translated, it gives CASSVHVRGE. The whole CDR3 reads CASSVHVRGEQYF.

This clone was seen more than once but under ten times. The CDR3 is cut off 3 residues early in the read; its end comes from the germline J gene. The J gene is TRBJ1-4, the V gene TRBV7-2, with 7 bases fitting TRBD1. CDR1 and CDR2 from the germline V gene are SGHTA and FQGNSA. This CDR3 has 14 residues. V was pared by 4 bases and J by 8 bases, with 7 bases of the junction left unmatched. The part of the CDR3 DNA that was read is TGTGCCAGCAGCTCGACCGGGACAGAGGAAAAA. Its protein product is CASSSTGTEEK. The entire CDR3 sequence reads CASSSTGTEEKLFF.

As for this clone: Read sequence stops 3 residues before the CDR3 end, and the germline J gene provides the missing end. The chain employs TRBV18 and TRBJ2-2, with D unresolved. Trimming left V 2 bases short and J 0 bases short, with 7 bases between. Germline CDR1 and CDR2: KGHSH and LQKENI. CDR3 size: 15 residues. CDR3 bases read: TGTGCCAGCTCACCAGCAGATTCGAACACCGGGGAG. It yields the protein CASSPADSNTGE. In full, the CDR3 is CASSPADSNTGELFF.

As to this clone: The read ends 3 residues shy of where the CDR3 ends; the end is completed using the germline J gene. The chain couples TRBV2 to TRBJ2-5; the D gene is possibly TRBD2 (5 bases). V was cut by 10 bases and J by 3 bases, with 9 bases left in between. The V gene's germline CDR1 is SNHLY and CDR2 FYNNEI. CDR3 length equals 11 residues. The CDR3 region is CATGVKETQYF. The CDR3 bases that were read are TGTGCCACCGGGGTAAAAGAGACC.

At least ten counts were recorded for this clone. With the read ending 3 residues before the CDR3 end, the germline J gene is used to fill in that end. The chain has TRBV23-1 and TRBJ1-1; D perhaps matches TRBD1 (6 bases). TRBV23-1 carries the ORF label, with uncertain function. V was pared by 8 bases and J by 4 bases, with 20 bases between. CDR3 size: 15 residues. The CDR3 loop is CASPRWPGAVTEAFF. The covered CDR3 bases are TGCGCCAGCCCTCGGTGGCCAGGGGCTGTCACTGAA.

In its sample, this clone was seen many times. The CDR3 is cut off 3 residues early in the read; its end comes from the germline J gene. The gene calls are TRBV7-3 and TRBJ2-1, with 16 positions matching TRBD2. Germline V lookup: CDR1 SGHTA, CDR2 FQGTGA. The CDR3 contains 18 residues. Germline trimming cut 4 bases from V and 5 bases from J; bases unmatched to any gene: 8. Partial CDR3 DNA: TGTGCCAGCAGCTCCCAGGGACTAGCGGGAGGGCGGAACAATGAG. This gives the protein CASSSQGLAGGRNNE. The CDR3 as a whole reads CASSSQGLAGGRNNEQFF.

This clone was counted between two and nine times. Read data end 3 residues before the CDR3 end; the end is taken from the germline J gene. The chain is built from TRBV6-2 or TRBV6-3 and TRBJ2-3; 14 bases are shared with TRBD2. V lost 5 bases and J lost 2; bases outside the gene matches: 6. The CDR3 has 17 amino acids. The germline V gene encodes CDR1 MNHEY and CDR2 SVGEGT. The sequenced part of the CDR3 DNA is TGTGCCAGCAGTCCTTGGACTAGCGGGGGGCTCACAGATACG. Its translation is CASSPWTSGGLTDT. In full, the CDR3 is CASSPWTSGGLTDTQYF.

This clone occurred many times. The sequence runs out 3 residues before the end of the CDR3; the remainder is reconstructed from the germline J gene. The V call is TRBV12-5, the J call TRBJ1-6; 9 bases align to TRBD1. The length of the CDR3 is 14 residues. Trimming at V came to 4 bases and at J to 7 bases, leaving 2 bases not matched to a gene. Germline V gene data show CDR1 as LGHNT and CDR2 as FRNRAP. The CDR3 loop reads CASGSGQGNSPLHF. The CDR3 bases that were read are TGTGCTAGTGGTTCGGGACAGGGAAATTCACCC.

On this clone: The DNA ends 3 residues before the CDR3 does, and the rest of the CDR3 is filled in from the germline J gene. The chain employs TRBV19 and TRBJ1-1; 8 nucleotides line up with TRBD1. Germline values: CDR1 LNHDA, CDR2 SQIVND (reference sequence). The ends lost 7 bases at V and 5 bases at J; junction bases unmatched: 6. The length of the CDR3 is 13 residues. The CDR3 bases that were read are TGTGCCAGTACCCAACAGGGGGGGACTGAA. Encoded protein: CASTQQGGTE. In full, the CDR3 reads CASTQQGGTEAFF.

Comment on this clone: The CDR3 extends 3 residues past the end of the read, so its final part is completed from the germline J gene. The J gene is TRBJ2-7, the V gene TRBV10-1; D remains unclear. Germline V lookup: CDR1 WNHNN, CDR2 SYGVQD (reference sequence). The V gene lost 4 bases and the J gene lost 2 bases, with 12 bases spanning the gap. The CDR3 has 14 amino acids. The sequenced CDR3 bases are TGCGCCAGCAGTGGACCCAGCGCGCCCTACGAG. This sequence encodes CASSGPSAPYE. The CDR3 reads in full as CASSGPSAPYEQYF.

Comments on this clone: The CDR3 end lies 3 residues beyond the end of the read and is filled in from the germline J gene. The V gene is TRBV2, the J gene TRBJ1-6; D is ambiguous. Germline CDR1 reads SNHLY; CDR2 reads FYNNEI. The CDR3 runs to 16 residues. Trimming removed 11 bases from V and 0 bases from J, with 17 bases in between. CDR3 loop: CAARGSRSSYNSPLHF. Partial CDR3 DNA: TGTGCCGCCAGAGGGTCCAGAAGCTCCTATAATTCACCC.

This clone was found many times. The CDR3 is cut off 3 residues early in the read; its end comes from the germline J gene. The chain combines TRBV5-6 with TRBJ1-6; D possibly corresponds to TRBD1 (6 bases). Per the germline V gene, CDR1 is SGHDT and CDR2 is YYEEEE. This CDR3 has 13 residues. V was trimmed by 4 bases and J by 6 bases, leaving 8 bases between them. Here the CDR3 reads CASSPRGNSPLHF. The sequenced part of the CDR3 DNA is TGTGCCAGCAGCCCCAGGGGTAATTCACCC. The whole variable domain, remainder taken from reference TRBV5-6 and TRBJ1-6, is DAGVTQSPTHLIKTRGQQVTLRCSPKSGHDTVSWYQQALGQGPQFIFQYYEEEERQRGNFPDRFSGHQFPNYSSELNVNALLLGDSALYLCASSPRGNSPLHFGNGTRLTVT.